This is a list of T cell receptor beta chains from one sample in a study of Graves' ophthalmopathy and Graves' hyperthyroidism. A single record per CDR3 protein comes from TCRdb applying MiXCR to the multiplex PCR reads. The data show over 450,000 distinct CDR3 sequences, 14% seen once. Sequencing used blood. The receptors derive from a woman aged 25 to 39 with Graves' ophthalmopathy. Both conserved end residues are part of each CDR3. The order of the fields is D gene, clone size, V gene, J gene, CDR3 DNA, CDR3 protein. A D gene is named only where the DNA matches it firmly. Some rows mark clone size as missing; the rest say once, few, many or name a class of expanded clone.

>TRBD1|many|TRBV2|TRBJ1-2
TGTGCCAGCCCCCCGACAGGGGGCGCGGCGGGCTACACCTTC
CASPPTGGAAGYTF
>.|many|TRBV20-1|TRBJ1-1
TGCAGTGCTAGAGGGCGCGAGACTGAAGCTTTCTTT
CSARGRETEAFF
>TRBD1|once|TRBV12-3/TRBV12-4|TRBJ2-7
TGTGCCAGCAGCTGGAGGGACAGGTACGAGCAGTACTTC
CASSWRDRYEQYF
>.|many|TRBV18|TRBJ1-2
TGTGCCAGCTCACCAGTCGACAGAAACTATGGCTACACCTTC
CASSPVDRNYGYTF
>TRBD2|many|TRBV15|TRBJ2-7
TGTGCCACCAGCGCTCAACGGGGGGGAGTCTCCTACGAGCAGTACTTC
CATSAQRGGVSYEQYF
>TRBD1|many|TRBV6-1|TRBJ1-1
TGTGCCGGCCAACGGACAGGCGCATCTGAAGCTTTCTTT
CAGQRTGASEAFF
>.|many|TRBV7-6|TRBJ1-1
TGTGCCAGCAGCCCAGCTGCGGGCACTGAAGCTTTCTTT
CASSPAAGTEAFF
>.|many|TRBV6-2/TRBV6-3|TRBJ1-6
TGTGCCAGCACCTCCGCAAGCGGTTCACCCCTCCACTTT
CASTSASGSPLHF
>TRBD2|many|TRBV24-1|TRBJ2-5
TGTGCCACCAGTGATCGGACTAGCGGGGGGGCCCTGGAGACCCAGTACTTC
CATSDRTSGGALETQYF
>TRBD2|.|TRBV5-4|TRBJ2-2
TGTGCCAGCAGCTTGGCCCCGGGAGGTCTATGGGACACCGGGGAGCTGTTTTTT
CASSLAPGGLWDTGELFF
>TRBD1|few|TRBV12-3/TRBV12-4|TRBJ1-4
TGTGCCAGCAGTTTAGCCCAGGAAGACCGGGACAGTCAATACTTGAATGAAAAACTGTTTTTT
CASSLAQEDRDSQYLNEKLFF
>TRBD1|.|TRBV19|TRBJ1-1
TGTGCCAGTAATCCGAGCGGACAGGGCCGAATGAACACTGATGCTTTCTTT
CASNPSGQGRMNTDAFF
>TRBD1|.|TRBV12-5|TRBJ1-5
TGTGCTAGTGGTCCCGGGACAGGGTTTTATAGCAATCAGCCCCAGCATTTT
CASGPGTGFYSNQPQHF
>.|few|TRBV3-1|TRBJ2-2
TGTGCCAGCAGCCAAGATTGGGGCGGAATCACCGGGGAGCTGTTTTTT
CASSQDWGGITGELFF